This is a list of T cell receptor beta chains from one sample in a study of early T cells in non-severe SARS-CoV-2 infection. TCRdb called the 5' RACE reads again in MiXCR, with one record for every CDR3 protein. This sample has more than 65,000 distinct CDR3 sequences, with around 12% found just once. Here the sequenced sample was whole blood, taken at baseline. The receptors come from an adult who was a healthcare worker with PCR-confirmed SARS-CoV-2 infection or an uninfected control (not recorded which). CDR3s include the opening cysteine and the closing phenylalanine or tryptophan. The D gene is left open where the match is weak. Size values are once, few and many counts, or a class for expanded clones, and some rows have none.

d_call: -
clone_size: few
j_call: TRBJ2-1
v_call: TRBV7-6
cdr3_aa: CASSLGVGLYNEQFF
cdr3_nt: TGTGCCAGCAGTCTTGGGGTGGGGCTTTACAATGAGCAGTTCTTC

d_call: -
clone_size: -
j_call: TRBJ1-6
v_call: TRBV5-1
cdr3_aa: CASSPSSVFNSPLHF
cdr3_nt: TGCGCCAGCAGCCCTTCATCGGTCTTTAATTCACCCCTCCACTTT

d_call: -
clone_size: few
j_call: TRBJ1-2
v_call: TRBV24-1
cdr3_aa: CATSDYKNYGYTF
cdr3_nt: TGTGCCACCAGTGATTATAAAAACTATGGCTACACCTTC

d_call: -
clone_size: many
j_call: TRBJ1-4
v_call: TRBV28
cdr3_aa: CASERGGEKLFF
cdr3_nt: TGTGCCAGCGAAAGAGGGGGTGAAAAACTGTTTTTT

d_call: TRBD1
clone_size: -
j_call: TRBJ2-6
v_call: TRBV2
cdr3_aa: CVIKGQANSGANVLTF
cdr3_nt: TGTGTCATTAAGGGACAGGCGAACTCTGGGGCCAACGTCCTGACTTTC

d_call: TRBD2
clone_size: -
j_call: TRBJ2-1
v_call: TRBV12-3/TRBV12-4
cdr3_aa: CASMGLAGHNEQFF
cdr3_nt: TGTGCCAGCATGGGCCTAGCGGGGCACAATGAGCAGTTCTTC

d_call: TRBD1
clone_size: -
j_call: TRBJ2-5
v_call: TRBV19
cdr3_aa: CASSTPGQPKETQYF
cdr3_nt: TGTGCCAGTAGTACCCCGGGACAGCCTAAAGAGACCCAGTACTTC

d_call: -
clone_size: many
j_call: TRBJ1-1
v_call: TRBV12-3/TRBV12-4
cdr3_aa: CASSLYKNTEAFF
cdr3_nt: TGTGCCAGCAGTTTGTACAAGAACACTGAAGCTTTCTTT

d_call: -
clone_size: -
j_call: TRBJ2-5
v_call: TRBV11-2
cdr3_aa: CASSLAADFQETQYF
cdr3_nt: TGTGCCAGCAGCCTCGCGGCAGACTTCCAAGAGACCCAGTACTTC

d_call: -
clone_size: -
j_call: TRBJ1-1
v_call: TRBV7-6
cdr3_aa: CASSLVGSTEAFF
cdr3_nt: TGTGCCAGCAGCTTAGTTGGATCCACTGAAGCTTTCTTT

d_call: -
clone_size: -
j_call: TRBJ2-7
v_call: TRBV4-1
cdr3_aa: CASSQGTRDEQYF
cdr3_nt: TGCGCCAGCAGCCAAGGTACGAGGGACGAGCAGTACTTC

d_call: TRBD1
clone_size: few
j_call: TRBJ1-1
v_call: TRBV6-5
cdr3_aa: CASRTGRNTEAFF
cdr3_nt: TGTGCCAGCCGGACAGGGCGGAACACTGAAGCTTTCTTT

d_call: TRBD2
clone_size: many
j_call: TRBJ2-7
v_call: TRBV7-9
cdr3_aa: CASSSGGAGSSKQYF
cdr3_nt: TGTGCCAGCAGCTCGGGAGGGGCGGGGAGCTCCAAGCAGTACTTC

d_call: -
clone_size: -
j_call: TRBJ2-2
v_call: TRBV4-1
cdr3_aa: CASSQESGDFTGELFF
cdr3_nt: TGCGCCAGCAGCCAAGAATCAGGGGACTTCACCGGGGAGCTGTTTTTT

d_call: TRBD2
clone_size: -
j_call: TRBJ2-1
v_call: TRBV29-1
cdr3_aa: CSVGLAGFYNEQFF
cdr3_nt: TGCAGCGTGGGACTAGCGGGGTTCTACAATGAGCAGTTCTTC

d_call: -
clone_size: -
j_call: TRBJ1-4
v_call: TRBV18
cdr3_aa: CASSPQVGSTNEKLFF
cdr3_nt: TGTGCCAGCTCACCACAAGTCGGGAGTACTAATGAAAAACTGTTTTTT

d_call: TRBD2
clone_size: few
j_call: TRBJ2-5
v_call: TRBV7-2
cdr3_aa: CASSFPTLARETQYF
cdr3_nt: TGTGCCAGCAGCTTCCCCACACTAGCGAGGGAGACCCAGTACTTC

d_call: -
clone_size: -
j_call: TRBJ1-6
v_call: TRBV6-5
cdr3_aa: CASSPRRGSPLHF
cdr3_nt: TGTGCCAGCAGCCCGAGGAGGGGTTCACCCCTCCACTTT

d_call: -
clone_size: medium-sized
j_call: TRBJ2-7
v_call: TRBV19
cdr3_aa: CASSPRSVYRTGIRAGEQYF
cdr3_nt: TGTGCCAGTAGTCCCCGGAGTGTGTACCGAACCGGGATAAGGGCTGGGGAGCAGTACTTC

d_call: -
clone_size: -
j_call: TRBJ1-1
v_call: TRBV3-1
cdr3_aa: CASSQPGLRGTEAFF
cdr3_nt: TGTGCCAGCAGCCAACCGGGACTAAGGGGCACTGAAGCTTTCTTT

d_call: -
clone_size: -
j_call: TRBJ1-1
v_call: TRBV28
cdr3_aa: CASSRTEAFF
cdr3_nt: TGTGCCAGCAGTCGCACTGAAGCTTTCTTT

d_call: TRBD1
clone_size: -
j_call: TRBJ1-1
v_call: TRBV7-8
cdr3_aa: CASSQRTGKNTEAFF
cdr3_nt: TGTGCCAGCAGCCAACGGACAGGCAAGAACACTGAAGCTTTCTTT

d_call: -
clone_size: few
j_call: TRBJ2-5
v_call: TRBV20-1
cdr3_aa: CSAGPAEETQYF
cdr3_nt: TGCAGTGCAGGGCCAGCGGAAGAGACCCAGTACTTC

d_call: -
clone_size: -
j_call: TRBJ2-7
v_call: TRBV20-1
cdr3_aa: CSARMGAGEQYF
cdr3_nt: TGCAGTGCTAGAATGGGCGCCGGCGAGCAGTACTTC

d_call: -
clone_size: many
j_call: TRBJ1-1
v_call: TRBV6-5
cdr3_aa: CASIRDKNTEAFF
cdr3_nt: TGTGCCAGCATCCGGGACAAGAACACTGAAGCTTTCTTT

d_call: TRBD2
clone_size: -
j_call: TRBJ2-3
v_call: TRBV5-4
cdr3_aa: CASSSGTSGLDTQYF
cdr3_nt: TGTGCCAGCAGCTCCGGGACTAGCGGGTTAGATACGCAGTATTTT

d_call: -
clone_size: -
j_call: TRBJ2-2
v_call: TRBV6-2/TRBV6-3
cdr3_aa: CASSPRQPTGELFF
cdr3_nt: TGTGCCAGCAGCCCTCGACAGCCCACCGGGGAGCTGTTTTTT

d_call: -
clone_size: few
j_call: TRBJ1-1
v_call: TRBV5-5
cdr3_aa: CASSLVVGMNTEAFF
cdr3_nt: TGTGCCAGCAGCTTGGTAGTGGGGATGAACACTGAAGCTTTCTTT

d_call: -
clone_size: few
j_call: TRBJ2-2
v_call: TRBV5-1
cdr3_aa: CASTQLGTGELFF
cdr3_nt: TGCGCCAGCACCCAGTTGGGTACCGGGGAGCTGTTTTTT

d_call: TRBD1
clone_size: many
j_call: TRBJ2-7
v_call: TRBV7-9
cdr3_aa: CASSPGTGTW
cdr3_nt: TGTGCCAGCAGCCCTGGGACAGGAACTTGG

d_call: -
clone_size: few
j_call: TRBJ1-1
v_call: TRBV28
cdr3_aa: CASRGMQGGAFF
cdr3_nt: TGTGCCAGCAGAGGTATGCAGGGTGGTGCTTTCTTT

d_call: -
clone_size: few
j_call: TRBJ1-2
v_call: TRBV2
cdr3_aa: CASRADQNYGYTF
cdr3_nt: TGTGCCAGCAGGGCCGATCAGAACTATGGCTACACCTTC

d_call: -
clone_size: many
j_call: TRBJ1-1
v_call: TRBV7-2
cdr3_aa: CASSLFRADTEAFF
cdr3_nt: TGTGCCAGCAGCTTATTTAGAGCGGACACTGAAGCTTTCTTT

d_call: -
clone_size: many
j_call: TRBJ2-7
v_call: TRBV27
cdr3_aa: CASSLWGGEQYF
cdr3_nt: TGTGCCAGCAGTTTATGGGGCGGCGAGCAGTACTTC

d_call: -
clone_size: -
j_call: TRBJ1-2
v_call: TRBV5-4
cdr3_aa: CASSSTFQGPGYTF
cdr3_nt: TGTGCCAGCAGCTCCACCTTCCAGGGGCCTGGCTACACCTTC

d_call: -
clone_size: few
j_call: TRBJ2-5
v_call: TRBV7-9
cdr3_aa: CASSSAGARQETQYF
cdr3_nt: TGTGCCAGCAGCTCTGCTGGGGCTCGGCAAGAGACCCAGTACTTC

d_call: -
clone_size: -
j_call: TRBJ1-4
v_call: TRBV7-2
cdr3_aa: CASSSLAGYNEKLFF
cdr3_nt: TGTGCCAGCAGCTCCTTAGCGGGATATAATGAAAAACTGTTTTTT

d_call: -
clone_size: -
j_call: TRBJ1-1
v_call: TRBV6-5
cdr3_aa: CASSYGVNRVGTEAFF
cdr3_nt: TGTGCCAGCAGTTACGGTGTCAACCGGGTTGGCACTGAAGCTTTCTTT

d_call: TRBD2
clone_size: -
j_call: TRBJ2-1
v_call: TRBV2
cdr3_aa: CASGTSGGAYNEQFF
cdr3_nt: TGTGCCAGCGGAACTAGCGGCGGCGCCTACAATGAGCAGTTCTTC

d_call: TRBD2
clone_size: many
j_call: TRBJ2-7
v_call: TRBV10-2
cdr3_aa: CASRAGSGDQQSYEQYF
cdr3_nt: TGCGCCAGCAGGGCAGGGAGCGGGGATCAACAGTCCTACGAGCAGTACTTC

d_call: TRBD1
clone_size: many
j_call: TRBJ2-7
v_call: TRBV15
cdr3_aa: CATSLQGTGEQYF
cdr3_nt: TGTGCCACCAGCCTCCAGGGGACAGGCGAGCAGTACTTC

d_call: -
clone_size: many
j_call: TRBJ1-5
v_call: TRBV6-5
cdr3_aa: CASSPTTPNQPQHF
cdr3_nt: TGTGCCAGCAGCCCTACTACACCTAATCAGCCCCAGCATTTT

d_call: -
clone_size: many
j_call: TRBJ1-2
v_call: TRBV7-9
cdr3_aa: CASSLTGEGSYGYTF
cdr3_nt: TGTGCCAGCAGCTTGACGGGAGAGGGTTCCTATGGCTACACCTTC

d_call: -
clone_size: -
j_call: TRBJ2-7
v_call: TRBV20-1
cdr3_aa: CSARVANYEQYF
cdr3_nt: TGCAGTGCTAGAGTGGCGAACTACGAGCAGTACTTC

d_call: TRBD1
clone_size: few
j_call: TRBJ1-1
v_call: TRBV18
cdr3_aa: CASSPGTGGITEAFF
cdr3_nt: TGTGCCAGCTCACCAGGGACAGGGGGCATCACTGAAGCTTTCTTT

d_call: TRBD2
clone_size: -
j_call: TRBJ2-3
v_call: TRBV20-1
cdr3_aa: CSARDPSGGPGTAQYF
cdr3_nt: TGCAGTGCTAGAGATCCTAGCGGGGGGCCTGGCACAGCGCAGTATTTT

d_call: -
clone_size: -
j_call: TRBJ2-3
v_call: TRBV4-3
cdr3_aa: CASSQDRWGGSTDTQYF
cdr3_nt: TGCGCCAGCAGCCAAGATAGGTGGGGGGGCAGCACAGATACGCAGTATTTT

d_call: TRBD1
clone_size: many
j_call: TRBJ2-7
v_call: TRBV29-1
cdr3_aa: CSVRGGWSEQYF
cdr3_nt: TGCAGCGTCCGAGGGGGCTGGTCCGAGCAGTACTTC

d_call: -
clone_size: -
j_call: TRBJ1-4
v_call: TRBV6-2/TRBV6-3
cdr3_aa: CASSSTVKLFF
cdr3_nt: TGTGCCAGCAGTTCGACGGTAAAACTGTTTTTT

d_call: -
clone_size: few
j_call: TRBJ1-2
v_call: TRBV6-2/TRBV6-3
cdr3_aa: CASQPRGNGYTF
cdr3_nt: TGTGCCAGTCAACCCCGGGGAAATGGCTACACCTTC

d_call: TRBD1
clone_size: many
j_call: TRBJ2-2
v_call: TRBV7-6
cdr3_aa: CASSLRQGWGELFF
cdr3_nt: TGTGCCAGCAGCCTTAGACAGGGCTGGGGGGAGCTGTTTTTT

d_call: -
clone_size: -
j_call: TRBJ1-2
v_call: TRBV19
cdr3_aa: CASWAGPFGYTF
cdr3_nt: TGTGCCAGCTGGGCGGGGCCTTTCGGCTACACCTTC

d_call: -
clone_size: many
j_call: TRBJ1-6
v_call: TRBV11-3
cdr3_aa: CASSLTEEWVSPLHF
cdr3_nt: TGTGCCAGCAGTCTAACGGAAGAGTGGGTTTCACCCCTCCACTTT

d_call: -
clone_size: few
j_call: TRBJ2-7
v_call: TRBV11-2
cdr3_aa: CASSSSRGAYEQYF
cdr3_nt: TGTGCCAGCAGCTCCAGCAGGGGGGCCTACGAGCAGTACTTC

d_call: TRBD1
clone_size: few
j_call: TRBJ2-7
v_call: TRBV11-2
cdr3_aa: CASSEDRALPYEQYF
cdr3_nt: TGTGCCAGCAGCGAGGACAGGGCGCTTCCCTACGAGCAGTACTTC